The T cell receptor beta chain described here comes from a study of post-analysis software for immune sequencing data. Prepared TCR beta cDNA libraries contained unique molecular identifiers. MiXCR, applied by TCRdb to the PCR reads, yields one record per CDR3 protein. Found here are fewer than 550,000 distinct CDR3 sequences, around a third of them singletons; the top ten hold about 5.6%. The sample was blood. The clonotype comes from a girl aged 2-17 years with multiple sclerosis.

CDR3 nucleotides: TGTGCCAGCAGCTTAGAGGGAGCGGGGGGCACAGATACGCAGTATTTT. Translating it yields CASSLEGAGGTDTQYF. The chain recombines TRBV11-1 with TRBJ2-3, with 8 bases aligning to TRBD2. This CDR3 region has 16 residues. After removal of 1 base from V and 1 base from J, the junction contained 4 bases not matched to a gene. Per the germline V gene, CDR1 is SGHAT and CDR2 is FQDESV (reference sequence).